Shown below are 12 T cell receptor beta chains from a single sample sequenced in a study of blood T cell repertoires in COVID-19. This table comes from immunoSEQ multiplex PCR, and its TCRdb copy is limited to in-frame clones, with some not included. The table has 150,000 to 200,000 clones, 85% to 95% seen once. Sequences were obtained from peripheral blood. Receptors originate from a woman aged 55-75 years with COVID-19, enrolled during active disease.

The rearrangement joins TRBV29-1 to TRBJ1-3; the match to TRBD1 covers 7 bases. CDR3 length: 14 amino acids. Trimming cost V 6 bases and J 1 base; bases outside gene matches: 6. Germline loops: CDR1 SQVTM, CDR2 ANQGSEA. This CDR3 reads CSVAGTESGNTIYF. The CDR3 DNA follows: TGCAGCGTGGCCGGGACAGAATCTGGAAACACCATATATTTT.

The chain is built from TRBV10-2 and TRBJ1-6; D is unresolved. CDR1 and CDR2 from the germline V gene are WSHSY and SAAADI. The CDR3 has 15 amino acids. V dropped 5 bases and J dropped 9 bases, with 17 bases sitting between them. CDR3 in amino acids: CASSSNTDLLSPLHF. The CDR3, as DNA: TGCGCCAGCAGTTCAAACACAGATCTCCTTTCACCCCTCCACTTT.

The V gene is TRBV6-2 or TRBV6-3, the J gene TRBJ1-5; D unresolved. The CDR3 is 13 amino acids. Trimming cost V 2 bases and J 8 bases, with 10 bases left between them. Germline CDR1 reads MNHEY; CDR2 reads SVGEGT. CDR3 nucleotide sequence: TGTGCCAGCAGTTACGAAAGACTTAAGCCCCAGCATTTT. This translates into CASSYERLKPQHF.

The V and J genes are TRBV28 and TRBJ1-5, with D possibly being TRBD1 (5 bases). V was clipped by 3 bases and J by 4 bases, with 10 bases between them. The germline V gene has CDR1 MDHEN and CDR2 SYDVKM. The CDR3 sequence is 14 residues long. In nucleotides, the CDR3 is TGTGCCAGCAGTTTCAGACAGTTTAATCAGCCCCAGCATTTT. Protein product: CASSFRQFNQPQHF.

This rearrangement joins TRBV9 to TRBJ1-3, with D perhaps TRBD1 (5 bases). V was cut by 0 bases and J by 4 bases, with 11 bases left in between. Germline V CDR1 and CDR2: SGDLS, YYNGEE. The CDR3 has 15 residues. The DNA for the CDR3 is TGTGCCAGCAGCGTAGGAAGGGGATTCGGAAACACCATATATTTT. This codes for CASSVGRGFGNTIYF.

The CDR3 loop is CSASGRAGRRQGYGYTF. Written as DNA, the CDR3 is TGCAGTGCTAGTGGGCGAGCGGGCAGGCGTCAAGGGTATGGCTACACCTTC. The chain has TRBV20-1 and TRBJ1-2; D is uncertain. Germline V gives CDR1 DFQATT, CDR2 SNEGSKA (reference sequence). Trimming cost V 3 bases and J 5 bases, with 25 bases left between them. The CDR3 runs 17 residues.

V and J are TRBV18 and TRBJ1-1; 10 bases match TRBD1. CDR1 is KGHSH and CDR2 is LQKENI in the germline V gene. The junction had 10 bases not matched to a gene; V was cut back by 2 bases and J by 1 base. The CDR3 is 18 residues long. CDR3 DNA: TGTGCCAGCTCACCAACACGGGACAGGGGTTGGGAGAACACTGAAGCTTTCTTT. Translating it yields CASSPTRDRGWENTEAFF.

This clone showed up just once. CDR3 in amino acids: CASSLEYPGQGVDQPQHF. CDR3 in DNA: TGTGCCAGCAGCTTAGAATATCCGGGACAGGGTGTCGATCAGCCCCAGCATTTT. This chain uses TRBV7-2 with TRBJ1-5; 9 bases agree with TRBD1. Germline V gene data show CDR1 as SGHTA and CDR2 as FQGNSA. The CDR3 runs 18 residues. The ends lost 1 base at V and 5 bases at J; junction bases unmatched: 12.

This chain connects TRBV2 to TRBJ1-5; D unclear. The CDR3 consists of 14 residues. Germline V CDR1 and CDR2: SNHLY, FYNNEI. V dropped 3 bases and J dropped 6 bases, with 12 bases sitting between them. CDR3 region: CASSDRGWSQPQHF. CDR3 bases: TGTGCCAGCAGTGACCGGGGATGGAGTCAGCCCCAGCATTTT.

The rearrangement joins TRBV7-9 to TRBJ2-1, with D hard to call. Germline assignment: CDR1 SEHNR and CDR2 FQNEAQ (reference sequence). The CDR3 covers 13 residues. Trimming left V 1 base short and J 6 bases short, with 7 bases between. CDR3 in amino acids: CASSLGLLNEQFF. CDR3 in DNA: TGTGCCAGCAGCTTAGGACTCCTCAATGAGCAGTTCTTC.

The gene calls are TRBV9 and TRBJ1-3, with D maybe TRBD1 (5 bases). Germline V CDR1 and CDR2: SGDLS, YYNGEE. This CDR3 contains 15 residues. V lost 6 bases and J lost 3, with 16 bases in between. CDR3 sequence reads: CASNRGLSSGNTIYF. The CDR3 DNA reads TGTGCCAGCAATAGGGGACTCAGTAGTGGAAACACCATATATTTT.

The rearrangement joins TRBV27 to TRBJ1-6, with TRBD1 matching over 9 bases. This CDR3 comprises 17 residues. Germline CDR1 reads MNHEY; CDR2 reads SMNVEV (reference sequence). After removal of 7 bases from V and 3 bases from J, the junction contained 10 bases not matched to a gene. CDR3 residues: CASIRTGALIYNSPLHF. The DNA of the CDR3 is TGTGCCAGCATTCGGACAGGGGCCCTAATCTATAATTCACCCCTCCACTTT.